Given below is one T cell receptor (beta chain) in context. Only in-frame clones appear in the TCRdb table, and some are missing; sequencing was by immunoSEQ multiplex PCR. Found here are around 71,000 clones, around nine tenths of them singletons; the top ten hold over 1%. This entry belongs to a study of T cell changes during pregnancy in multiple sclerosis. Trimming took 6 bases from V and 0 from J; bases not matched to a gene: 5. Germline V gene lookup returns CDR1 MDHEN and CDR2 SYDVKM. The CDR3 loop spans 15 amino acids. The source material was peripheral blood, sampled in the third trimester of pregnancy. The chain has TRBV28 and TRBJ1-3; TRBD1 aligns across 7 bases. The sequence came from a female donor with multiple sclerosis, enrolled in a pregnancy study. CDR3 residues: CASRSGDSSGNTIYF. The CDR3 DNA reads as TGTGCCAGCAGATCAGGGGACAGCTCTGGAAACACCATATATTTT.